These 14 T cell receptor beta chains were sequenced from one sample in a study of blood T cell repertoires in COVID-19. This table comes from immunoSEQ multiplex PCR, and its TCRdb copy is limited to in-frame clones, with some not included. The sample carries approximately 52,000 clones, around 84% recorded once. The sample consisted of peripheral blood. These receptors all stem from a woman of 80 years or more with acute or convalescent COVID-19.

Here the CDR3 DNA reads TGTGCCACCATCGCTGGGACAGGGGGAAGCGGTACGCAGTATTTT. As protein: CATIAGTGGSGTQYF. The rearrangement joins TRBV7-2 to TRBJ2-3; 11 bases map to TRBD1. The CDR3 loop spans 15 amino acids. With V trimmed by 10 bases and J by 8 bases, 14 bases remained unmatched. The germline CDR1 and CDR2 sequences are SGHTA and FQGNSA.

This clone appeared many times. V usage is TRBV29-1 and J usage is TRBJ2-5, with 7 positions matching TRBD1. CDR3 size: 12 residues. The germline gives CDR1 SQVTM, CDR2 ANQGSEA. After removal of 5 bases from V and 4 bases from J, the junction contained 4 bases not matched to a gene. CDR3: CSVPAGGETQYF. CDR3 coding DNA: TGCAGCGTTCCAGCAGGGGGAGAGACCCAGTACTTC.

The gene calls are TRBV5-1 and TRBJ2-7; D is uncertain. V was pared by 2 bases and J by 1 base, with 10 bases between. This CDR3 is 14 amino acids long. Germline CDR1 and CDR2: SGHRS and YFSETQ. The CDR3 loop is CASSLEHPSYEQYF. The CDR3 DNA reads as TGCGCCAGCAGCTTAGAACACCCGTCCTACGAGCAGTACTTC.

The genes are TRBV19 and TRBJ2-7, with D possibly TRBD1 on 6 matching bases. V was shortened by 0 bases and J by 2 bases, with 8 bases between the two germline ends. CDR3 length: 14 amino acids. Germline V CDR1 and CDR2: LNHDA, SQIVND (reference sequence). The DNA of the CDR3 is TGTGCCAGTAGTATAGACTACAGGGCCTACGAGCAGTACTTC. Protein sequence: CASSIDYRAYEQYF.

The chain carries TRBV29-1 and TRBJ2-3; D is perhaps TRBD2 (5 bases). CDR1 is SQVTM, CDR2 ANQGSEA, per germline. V was shortened by 8 bases and J by 6 bases, with 18 bases between the two germline ends. The CDR3 consists of 13 residues. In DNA form, the CDR3 reads TGCAGCTACTCGGGGTCCGTCAGGGATACGCAGTATTTT. It encodes CSYSGSVRDTQYF.

This chain links TRBV7-8 with TRBJ1-1; D perhaps matches TRBD1 (5 bases). The germline V and J ends were trimmed by 4 bases and 4 bases, with 16 bases remaining between them. The CDR3 extends over 15 amino acids. Looked up from germline, CDR1 is SGHVS and CDR2 is FQNEAQ. The CDR3 loop reads CASSYGHGSRTEAFF. The CDR3 coding sequence is TGTGCCAGCAGCTACGGACACGGGAGTCGCACTGAAGCTTTCTTT. The whole variable domain, remainder taken from reference TRBV7-8 and TRBJ1-1, is GAGVSQSPRYKVAKRGQDVALRCDPISGHVSLFWYQQALGQGPEFLTYFQNEAQLDKSGLPSDRFFAERPEGSVSTLKIQRTQQEDSAVYLCASSYGHGSRTEAFFGQGTRLTVV.

The chain joins TRBV9 to TRBJ2-5, with TRBD2 matching 7 bases. CDR1 is SGDLS, CDR2 YYNGEE, per germline. The CDR3 runs 16 residues. V was pared by 6 bases and J by 1 base, with 12 bases of the junction left unmatched. The CDR3 DNA reads as TGTGCCAGCAAGAAGGGGAGCGGGGTGGGCCAAGAGACCCAGTACTTC. Its translation is CASKKGSGVGQETQYF.

This clone has only a few counts. The V gene is TRBV23-1, the J gene TRBJ1-2, with TRBD1 as a possible D gene (6 bases). TRBV23-1 is an ORF for which the function is uncertain. The CDR3 runs to 18 residues. Trimming stripped 2 bases from V and 5 bases from J, with 24 bases between. Written as DNA, the CDR3 is TGCGCCAGCAGTCAAGGTTTTTTAGGGGGTTCCCTCATATATGGCTACACCTTC. Its translation is CASSQGFLGGSLIYGYTF.

The chain recombines TRBV20-1 with TRBJ1-2; unclear D gene. The V end was cut by 3 bases, the J end by 7 bases, with 15 bases between. Germline V gene data show CDR1 as DFQATT and CDR2 as SNEGSKA (reference sequence). The CDR3 has 13 amino acids. CDR3 DNA sequence: TGCAGTGCTAGTATGCCGTATTCGGGTGGCTACACCTTC. As protein: CSASMPYSGGYTF.

This clone was seen once. This rearrangement joins TRBV6-5 to TRBJ2-7; D remains unclear. Germline V lookup: CDR1 MNHEY, CDR2 SVGAGI. This CDR3 has 13 residues. V was clipped by 7 bases and J by 3 bases, with 13 bases between them. In nucleotides, the CDR3 is TGTGCCAGCAACGGCCACGGCGGCTACGAGCAGTACTTC. Its translation is CASNGHGGYEQYF.

This clone was seen more than once but under ten times. CDR3 bases: TGCGCCAGCAGCTTGGCCGGACAGGGTCAGGCATCAGCTTTCTTT. This translates into CASSLAGQGQASAFF. The chain recombines TRBV5-1 with TRBJ1-1; 8 bases map to TRBD1. Germline V gene lookup returns CDR1 SGHRS and CDR2 YFSETQ. Losses at the gene ends were 0 bases for V and 10 bases for J; bases not matched to a gene: 11. This CDR3 spans 15 amino acids.

V usage is TRBV20-1 and J usage is TRBJ2-1; D possibly corresponds to TRBD1 (8 bases). The V end was cut by 3 bases, the J end by 1 base, with 22 bases between. The CDR3 runs to 18 residues. The germline CDR1 and CDR2 sequences are DFQATT and SNEGSKA (reference sequence). The CDR3 here is CSASGNRGRVGSYNEQFF. The CDR3 DNA follows: TGCAGTGCTAGTGGGAACAGGGGGAGGGTAGGGTCCTACAATGAGCAGTTCTTC.

The chain is built from TRBV29-1 and TRBJ1-1; 8 bases map to TRBD1. The V gene end was trimmed by 6 bases and the J gene end by 6 bases; junction bases not matched to a gene: 6. This CDR3 has 12 amino acids. CDR1 SQVTM and CDR2 ANQGSEA come from the germline V gene. The DNA for the CDR3 is TGCAGCGTCGACAGGGGCACCCCTGAAGCTTTCTTT. This encodes CSVDRGTPEAFF.

This clone has a count of ten or more. The V gene is TRBV3-1 (or the pseudogene TRBV3-2), the J gene TRBJ2-2; D is possibly TRBD1 (5 bases). The CDR3 has 17 residues. Trimming removed 3 bases from V and 1 base from J, with 15 bases in between. CDR1 LGHDT and CDR2 YNNKEL come from the germline V gene (reference sequence). The CDR3 region has the DNA TGTGCCAGCAGCCATTCCCGTACAGGAGTGAACACCGGGGAGCTGTTTTTT. This codes for CASSHSRTGVNTGELFF.